This TCR beta chain is from a study of diagnostic markers for celiac disease (TCRdb year 2020). The instrument given in TCRdb is Illumina MiSeq. TCRdb reprocessed the reads, reporting each CDR3 protein sequence once and no DNA. The record for this sample contains 3,500 to 4,500 distinct CDR3 sequences. Of the sample, approximately 9.4% falls within the top ten clones. Frequency shows this clonotype is medium-sized (0.01 to 0.1%); no count was noted. Its antigen has not been determined. CDR1 and CDR2 are read off the germline V gene (reference sequence) as MNHEY and SMNVEV. From cysteine to phenylalanine, the CDR3 is 13 amino acids long. No nucleotide data were recorded.

The receptor chain draws on TRBV27 and TRBJ1-2; TCRdb's D call, TRBD1, is unchecked because there is no DNA. The sequenced material came from either unsorted cells or a sorted T cell fraction (not recorded which). This TCR derives from a human donor. This table probably holds off-target reads from a library built for another chain. The CDR3 in this case is CASSLGRGYGYTF.